This record covers a single T cell receptor beta chain. Its antigen is not known. The V and J ends lost 5 bases and 4 bases respectively, with 14 bases between them. Germline V gene data show CDR1 as SNHLY and CDR2 as FYNNEI. There are 14 residues in the CDR3. Assay: immunoSEQ multiplex PCR; the TCRdb copy retains only in-frame clones and omits some. The data hold tens of thousands of clones, with about 90% observed a single time. This specimen belongs to a study of OX40 agonist ivuxolimab in advanced cancers. Study-level findings and limits: Several nonresponders also turned out to have low normalized T-cell clonal expansion.

The source was CD4+ or CD8+ T cells sorted from blood, collected in a trial of the OX40 agonist ivuxolimab. The sequence derives from an adult with an advanced solid tumor such as melanoma, head and neck, liver or kidney cancer. The chain links TRBV2 to TRBJ1-2, with D uncertain. In DNA, the CDR3 is TGTGCCAGCAGTCCCCGGGCGTCTGTCTATGGCTACACCTTC. This translates into CASSPRASVYGYTF.